The clone carrying this T cell receptor (beta chain) came up a few times. PCR employed 60 Vbeta and 13 Jbeta primers. Profiled with immunoSEQ multiplex PCR; TCRdb holds only in-frame clones, not every one. The repertoire holds approximately 130,000 clones, with 8.5% to 9% as singletons. The sample is drawn from a study of cytomegalovirus exposure and HLA in healthy donors. CDR1 and CDR2 (germline): MRHNA, SNTAGT. The CDR3 is 15 residues long. Deletions cut 6 bases from V and 8 bases from J, with 19 bases between. The receptor was derived from a woman aged 35 to 49 in good health and CMV-seropositive. The sequenced sample consisted of PBMCs. The rearrangement joins TRBV6-4 to TRBJ1-4; D is possibly TRBD1 (5 bases). CDR3 coding DNA: TGTGCCAGCAGCTTAGGGGCCGGAGTCGGGGAAAAACTGTTTTTT. Amino acids: CASSLGAGVGEKLFF.